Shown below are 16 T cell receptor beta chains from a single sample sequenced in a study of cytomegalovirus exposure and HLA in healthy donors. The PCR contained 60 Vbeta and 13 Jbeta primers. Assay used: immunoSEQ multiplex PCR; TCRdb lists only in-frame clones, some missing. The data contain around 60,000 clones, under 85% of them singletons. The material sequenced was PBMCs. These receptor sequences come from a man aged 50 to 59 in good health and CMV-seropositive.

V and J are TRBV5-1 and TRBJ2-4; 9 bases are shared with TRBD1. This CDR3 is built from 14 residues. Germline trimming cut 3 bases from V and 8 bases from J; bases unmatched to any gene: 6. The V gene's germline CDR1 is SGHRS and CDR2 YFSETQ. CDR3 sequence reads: CASSSGQGGDIQYF. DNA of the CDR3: TGCGCCAGCAGCTCGGGACAGGGAGGGGACATTCAGTACTTC.

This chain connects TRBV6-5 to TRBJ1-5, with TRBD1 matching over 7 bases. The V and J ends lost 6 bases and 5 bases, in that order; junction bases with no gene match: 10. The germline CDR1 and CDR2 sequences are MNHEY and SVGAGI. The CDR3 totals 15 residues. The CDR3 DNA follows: TGTGCCAGCAGCCGACAGGGTTCTGGCGATCAGCCCCAGCATTTT. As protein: CASSRQGSGDQPQHF.

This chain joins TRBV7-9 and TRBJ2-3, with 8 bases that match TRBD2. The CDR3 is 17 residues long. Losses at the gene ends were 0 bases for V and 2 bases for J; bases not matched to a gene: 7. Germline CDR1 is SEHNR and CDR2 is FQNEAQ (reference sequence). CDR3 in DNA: TGTGCCAGCAGCTTAGCGCTGCCCGGGAGGGTCACAGATACGCAGTATTTT. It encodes CASSLALPGRVTDTQYF.

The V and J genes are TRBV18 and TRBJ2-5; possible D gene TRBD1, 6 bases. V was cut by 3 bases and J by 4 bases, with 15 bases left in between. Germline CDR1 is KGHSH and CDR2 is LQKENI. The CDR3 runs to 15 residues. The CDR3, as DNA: TGTGCCAGCTCACCTGACAGGACTGTCCGAGAGACCCAGTACTTC. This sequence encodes CASSPDRTVRETQYF.

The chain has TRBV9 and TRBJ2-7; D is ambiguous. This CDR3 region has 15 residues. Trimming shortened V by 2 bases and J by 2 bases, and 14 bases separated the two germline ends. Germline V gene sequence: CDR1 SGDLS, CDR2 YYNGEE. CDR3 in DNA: TGTGCCAGCAGCGTTACCGATTCGGTCACCTACGAGCAGTACTTC. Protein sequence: CASSVTDSVTYEQYF.

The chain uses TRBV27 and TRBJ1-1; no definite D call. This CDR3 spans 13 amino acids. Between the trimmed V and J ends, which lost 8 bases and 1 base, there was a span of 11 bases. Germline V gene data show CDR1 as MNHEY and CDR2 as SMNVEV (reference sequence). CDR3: CASQGRGNTEAFF. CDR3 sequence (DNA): TGTGCCAGCCAAGGGCGGGGGAACACTGAAGCTTTCTTT.

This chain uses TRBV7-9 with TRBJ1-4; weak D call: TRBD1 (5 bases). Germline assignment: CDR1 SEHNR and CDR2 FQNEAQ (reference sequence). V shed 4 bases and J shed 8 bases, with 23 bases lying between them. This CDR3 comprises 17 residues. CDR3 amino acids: CASSSRGRGVWDEKLFF. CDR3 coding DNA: TGTGCCAGCAGCTCTAGAGGGCGCGGGGTTTGGGACGAAAAACTGTTTTTT. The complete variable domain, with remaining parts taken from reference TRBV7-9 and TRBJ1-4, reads DTGVSQNPRHKITKRGQNVTFRCDPISEHNRLYWYRQTLGQGPEFLTYFQNEAQLEKSRLLSDRFSAERPKGSFSTLEIQRTEQGDSAMYLCASSSRGRGVWDEKLFFGSGTQLSVL.

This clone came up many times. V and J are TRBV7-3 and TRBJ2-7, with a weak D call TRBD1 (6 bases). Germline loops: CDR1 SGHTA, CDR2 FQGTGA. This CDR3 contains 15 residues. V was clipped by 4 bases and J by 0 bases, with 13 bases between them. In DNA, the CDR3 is TGTGCCAGCAGCTCCCAGGGGCCCAGCTCCTACGAGCAGTACTTC. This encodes CASSSQGPSSYEQYF.

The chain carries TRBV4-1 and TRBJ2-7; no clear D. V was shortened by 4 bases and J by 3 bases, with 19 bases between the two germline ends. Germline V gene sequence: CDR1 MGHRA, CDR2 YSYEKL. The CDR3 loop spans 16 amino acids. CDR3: CASSPQAGKGYYEQYF. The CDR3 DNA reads TGCGCCAGCAGCCCACAAGCAGGCAAAGGCTACTACGAGCAGTACTTC.

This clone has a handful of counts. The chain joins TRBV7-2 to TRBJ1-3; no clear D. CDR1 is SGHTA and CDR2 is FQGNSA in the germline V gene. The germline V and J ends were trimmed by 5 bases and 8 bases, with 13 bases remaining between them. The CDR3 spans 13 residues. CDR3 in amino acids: CASSADILDTIYF. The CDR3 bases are TGTGCCAGCAGCGCCGACATTTTAGACACCATATATTTT.

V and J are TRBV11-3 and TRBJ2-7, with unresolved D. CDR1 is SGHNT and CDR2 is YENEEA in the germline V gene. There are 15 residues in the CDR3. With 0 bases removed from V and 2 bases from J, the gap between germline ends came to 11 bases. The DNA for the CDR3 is TGTGCCAGCAGCTTAGATGGAACAGAAACCTACGAGCAGTACTTC. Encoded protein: CASSLDGTETYEQYF.

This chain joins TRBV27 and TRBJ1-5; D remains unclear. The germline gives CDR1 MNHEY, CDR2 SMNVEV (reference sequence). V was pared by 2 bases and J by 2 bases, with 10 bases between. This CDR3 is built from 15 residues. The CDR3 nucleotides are TGTGCCAGCAGTTTACTGGGAGGCGGCAATCAGCCCCAGCATTTT. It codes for CASSLLGGGNQPQHF.

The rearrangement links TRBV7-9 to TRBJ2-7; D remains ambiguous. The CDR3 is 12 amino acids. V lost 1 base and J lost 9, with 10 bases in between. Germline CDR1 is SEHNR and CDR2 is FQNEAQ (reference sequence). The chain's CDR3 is CASSLEVGWQYF. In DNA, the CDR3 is TGTGCCAGCAGCTTAGAAGTCGGGTGGCAGTACTTC.

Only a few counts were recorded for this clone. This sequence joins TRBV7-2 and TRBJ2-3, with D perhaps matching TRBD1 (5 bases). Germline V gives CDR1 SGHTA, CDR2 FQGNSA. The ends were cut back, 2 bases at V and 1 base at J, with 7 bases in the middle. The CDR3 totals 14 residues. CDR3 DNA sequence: TGTGCCAGCAGCTTATTCAGGGGCACAGATACGCAGTATTTT. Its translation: CASSLFRGTDTQYF.

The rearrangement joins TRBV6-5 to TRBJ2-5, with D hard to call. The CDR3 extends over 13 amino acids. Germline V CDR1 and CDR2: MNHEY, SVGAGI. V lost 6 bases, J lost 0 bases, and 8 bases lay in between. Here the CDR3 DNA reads TGTGCCAGCAGCAGACAACACCAAGAGACCCAGTACTTC. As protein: CASSRQHQETQYF.

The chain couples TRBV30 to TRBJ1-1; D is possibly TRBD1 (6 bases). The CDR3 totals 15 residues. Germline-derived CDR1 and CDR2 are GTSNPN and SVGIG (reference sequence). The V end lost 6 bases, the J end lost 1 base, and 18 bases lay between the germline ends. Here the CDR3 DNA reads TGTGCCTGCGTCCAGGGGCCCCTTACGAACACTGAAGCTTTCTTT. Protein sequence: CACVQGPLTNTEAFF.